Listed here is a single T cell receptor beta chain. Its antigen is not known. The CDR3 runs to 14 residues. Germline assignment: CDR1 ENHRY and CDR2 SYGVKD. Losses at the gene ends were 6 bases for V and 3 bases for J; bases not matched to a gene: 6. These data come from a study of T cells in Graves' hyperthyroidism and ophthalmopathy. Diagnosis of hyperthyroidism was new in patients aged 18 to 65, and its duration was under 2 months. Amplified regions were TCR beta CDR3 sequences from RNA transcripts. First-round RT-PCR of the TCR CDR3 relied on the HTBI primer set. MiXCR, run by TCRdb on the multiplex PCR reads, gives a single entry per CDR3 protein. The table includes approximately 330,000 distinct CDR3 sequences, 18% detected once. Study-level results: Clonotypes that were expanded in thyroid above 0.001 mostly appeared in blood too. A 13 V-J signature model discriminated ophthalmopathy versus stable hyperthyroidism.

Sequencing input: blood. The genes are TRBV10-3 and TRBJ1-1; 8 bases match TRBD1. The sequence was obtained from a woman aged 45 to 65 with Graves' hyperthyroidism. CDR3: CAISDRGRDTEAFF. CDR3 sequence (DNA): TGTGCCATCAGCGACAGGGGTAGGGACACTGAAGCTTTCTTT.